This entry concerns a single TCR beta chain. Other DNA sequences in the same sample also yield this CDR3. These data belong to a study of blood T cell repertoires in COVID-19. Background on the study: Collection of acute and convalescent COVID-19 samples took place in the United States, Italy and Spain. Sample material is recorded as cDNA or gDNA derived from T cells, B-cell-depleted T cells, or PBMCs.

Trimming removed 6 bases from V and 0 bases from J; junction bases left unmatched: 4. CDR1 and CDR2 (germline): SGHTA, FQGNSA. CDR3 length equals 15 residues. Measured with immunoSEQ multiplex PCR; TCRdb has only the in-frame clones, and not every one. The sample includes 73,000 or so clones, 80% to 95% of them seen just once. The rearrangement uses TRBV7-2 and TRBJ1-3, with 8 bases aligning to TRBD1. The specimen was peripheral blood. This receptor was identified in a human donor with active COVID-19. The donor label of this sample is uncertain. The CDR3 DNA reads TGTGCCAGCAGTTCGGACAGGGTCTCTGGAAACACCATATATTTT. Its translation is CASSSDRVSGNTIYF.